These 13 T cell receptor beta chains came from one sample sequenced in a study of regulatory T cells in long-lasting Graves disease. The TCR beta library used iRepertoire HTBI primers with Arm-PCR amplification of CDR3. Each CDR3 protein gets one entry after TCRdb re-called the multiplex PCR reads with MiXCR. The table lists roughly 420,000 distinct CDR3 sequences, roughly 15% of them singletons. Time point of the sample: newly diagnosed GD, antithyroid drugs for less than 3 months. Scientists built the TCR library using RNA that was extracted from PBMCs. The same data also contributed to another study, on T cells in Graves' hyperthyroidism and ophthalmopathy.

Sequenced here: peripheral blood mononuclear cells (PBMCs), sampled at new diagnosis, from a patient treated with antithyroid drugs. Receptors originate from a woman aged 30 to 39 with Graves disease.

The J gene is TRBJ1-2, the V gene TRBV6-2 or TRBV6-3, with 8 bases lining up with TRBD1. The CDR3 spans 15 residues. V lost 5 bases, J lost 4 bases, and 9 bases stayed unmatched. Germline values: CDR1 MNHEY, CDR2 SVGEGT. The CDR3 protein is CASSESDRGPYGYTF. CDR3 sequence (DNA): TGTGCCAGCAGTGAATCTGACAGGGGCCCCTATGGCTACACCTTC.

As for this clonotype: A read error may explain this, as a much larger clone is one base away. V gene TRBV25-1 combines with J gene TRBJ2-1; D gene ambiguous. The CDR3 contains 14 residues. The germline CDR1 and CDR2 sequences are MGHDK and SYGVNS. The chain's CDR3 is CASSNAESYNEQSF. CDR3 coding DNA: TGTGCCAGCTCCAACGCGGAATCCTACAATGAGCAGTCCTTC.

On this clonotype itself: With a much larger clone just one base away, this may be a read error. The V and J genes are TRBV4-1 and TRBJ2-2; weak D call: TRBD2 (5 bases). CDR1 and CDR2 from the germline V gene are MGHRA and YSYEKL. CDR3 size: 12 residues. The CDR3 DNA reads as TGCGCCAGCGGGGTTTTGAGTGGGGAGCGGTTTTTT. This gives the protein CASGVLSGERFF.

This clonotype was seen at least ten times. The rearrangement links TRBV7-2 to TRBJ2-1; 14 nucleotides line up with TRBD2. The trim removed 3 bases at V and 7 bases at J, leaving 8 bases unmatched. The CDR3 is made up of 17 amino acids. From germline, CDR1 is SGHTA and CDR2 FQGNSA. The CDR3 coding sequence is TGTGCCAGCAGCTTCGGGACTAGCGGGAGTAAGTCAAATGAGCAGTTCTTC. Its protein product is CASSFGTSGSKSNEQFF.

In this sample, this clonotype turned up many times. The V call is TRBV5-4, the J call TRBJ2-5; D might be TRBD2 (6 bases). The CDR3 loop spans 14 amino acids. The V and J ends lost 3 bases and 2 bases respectively, with 11 bases between them. Germline CDR1 and CDR2: SGHNT and YYREEE (reference sequence). CDR3 sequence (DNA): TGTGCCAGCAGCTCCTCCGGGACTCAAGAGACCCAGTACTTC. This sequence encodes CASSSSGTQETQYF.

The CDR3 coding sequence is TGTGCCATCAGTGAGTCGAAGTCCTTTACGAGTGAAAAACTGTTTTTT. It yields the protein CAISESKSFTSEKLFF. This chain links TRBV10-3 with TRBJ1-4; D is undetermined. The CDR3 sequence is 16 residues long. V shed 0 bases and J shed 7 bases, with 15 bases lying between them. CDR1 and CDR2 (germline): ENHRY, SYGVKD.

On this clonotype: A read error likely explains this, since a far larger clone differs by one base. The chain uses TRBV7-6 and TRBJ2-1; D not certain. The J call is uncertain, as TRBJ2-5 better fits the DNA end. Per germline, CDR1 SGHVS and CDR2 FNYEAQ. This CDR3 has 14 amino acids. The CDR3 region has the DNA TGTGCCAGCAGCTTAGGGGCAGTCACAGAGCCCCAGTACTTC. It is translated as CASSLGAVTEPQYF.

This clonotype was observed at least ten times. The genes are TRBV30 and TRBJ2-1; 7 bases line up with TRBD2. Germline CDR1 and CDR2: GTSNPN and SVGIG (reference sequence). This CDR3 is 15 amino acids long. The junction had 7 bases not matched to a gene; V was cut back by 3 bases and J by 2 bases. This CDR3 is CAWRAGEGAYNEQFF. The CDR3 coding sequence is TGTGCCTGGAGGGCGGGAGAGGGCGCCTACAATGAGCAGTTCTTC. The variable domain in full, with the rest retrieved from reference TRBV30 and TRBJ2-1, is SQTIHQWPATLVQPVGSPLSLECTVEGTSNPNLYWYRQAAGRGLQLLFYSVGIGQISSEVPQNLSASRPQDRQFILSSKKLLLSDSGFYLCAWRAGEGAYNEQFFGPGTRLTVL.

The V call is TRBV2, the J call TRBJ2-7; 10 bases align to TRBD2. The ends lost 7 bases at V and 5 bases at J; junction bases unmatched: 2. Germline V gene sequence: CDR1 SNHLY, CDR2 FYNNEI. The CDR3 spans 12 residues. The CDR3 bases are TGTGCCAGCAACCTAGCGGGAGACGAGCAGTACTTC. This encodes CASNLAGDEQYF.

On this clonotype: This may be a read error, as it is one base from a much larger clone. The gene calls are TRBV6-2 or TRBV6-3 and TRBJ2-3; possible D gene TRBD1, 5 bases. The CDR3 covers 20 residues. The germline V gene has CDR1 MNHEY and CDR2 SVGEGT. V lost 5 bases and J lost 2, with 29 bases in between. CDR3 in amino acids: CASSTRARRPSLTHTDTQYF. For the CDR3, the DNA is TGTGCCAGCAGTACCAGGGCGCGACGTCCATCTTTGACGCACACAGATACGCAGTATTTT.

This clonotype showed up many times. The rearrangement joins TRBV28 to TRBJ2-5; 10 nucleotides agree with TRBD2. The germline CDR1 and CDR2 sequences are MDHEN and SYDVKM. The V gene end was trimmed by 3 bases and the J gene end by 1 base; junction bases not matched to a gene: 5. CDR3 size: 16 residues. The CDR3 bases are TGTGCCAGCAGTTTTGGGCCTAGCGGGAGCCAAGAGACCCAGTACTTC. Residues: CASSFGPSGSQETQYF.

This clonotype was seen a handful of times. V gene TRBV20-1 combines with J gene TRBJ2-3; TRBD1 or TRBD2 may be the D gene (6 bases each). The germline CDR1 and CDR2 sequences are DFQATT and SNEGSKA (reference sequence). V shed 6 bases and J shed 7 bases, with 26 bases lying between them. This CDR3 has 16 amino acids. CDR3 bases: TGCAGTGCAACGGGTGGTGCGGGACATTTTTTGTATACGCAGTATTTT. Amino acid sequence: CSATGGAGHFLYTQYF.

The chain recombines TRBV5-1 with TRBJ2-1; perhaps TRBD1 as D (5 bases). V was trimmed by 3 bases and J by 1 base, leaving 23 bases between them. Looked up from germline, CDR1 is SGHRS and CDR2 is YFSETQ. This CDR3 spans 19 amino acids. CDR3: CASSSLQVFSQGSYNEQFF. The CDR3 nucleotides are TGCGCCAGCAGCTCGCTACAGGTTTTCTCCCAAGGGTCCTACAATGAGCAGTTCTTC.